The rows below give T cell receptor beta chains drawn from one sample of a study of blood T cell repertoires in COVID-19. The assay was immunoSEQ multiplex PCR, and TCRdb's table has in-frame clones only and misses some. The top ten clones hold over 5% of a sample with some 300,000 clones, 75% to 90% of them seen once. Input material: peripheral blood. Receptors were obtained from a woman between 45 and 60 years old with COVID-19, enrolled during active disease. Both conserved end residues are part of each CDR3. D genes are given only for firm matches. Rows may omit the clone size; those that give it use once, few, many or a size class.

V gene	D gene	clone size	J gene	CDR3 length	CDR3 DNA	CDR3 protein
TRBV11-2	NA	NA	TRBJ1-2	16	TGTGCCAGCAGCTTAGAATCCAAACAGGATGACTATGGCTACACCTTC	CASSLESKQDDYGYTF
TRBV7-3	TRBD1	NA	TRBJ2-7	14	TGTGCCAGCAGCCCCGGGACAGGGGACTACGAGCAGTACTTC	CASSPGTGDYEQYF
TRBV4-2	NA	NA	TRBJ2-6	16	TGTGCCAGCAGCCAAGATCCCAGGGCTGGGGCCAACGTCCTGACTTTC	CASSQDPRAGANVLTF
TRBV6-5	TRBD2	NA	TRBJ2-1	15	TGTGCCAGCAGTTACGGGGGGGTATCTAACAATGAGCAGTTCTTC	CASSYGGVSNNEQFF
TRBV10-3	TRBD2	NA	TRBJ2-3	17	TGTGCCATCAGTGACCGGACTAGCGGGAGGAGCACAGATACGCAGTATTTT	CAISDRTSGRSTDTQYF
TRBV3-1/TRBV3-2	NA	NA	TRBJ1-6	15	TGTGCCAGCAGCCACAGTGACAGAGATAATTCACCCCTCCACTTT	CASSHSDRDNSPLHF
TRBV7-9	NA	few	TRBJ2-7	13	TGTGCCAGCAGCTTATGGGCAAACTACGAGCAGTACTTC	CASSLWANYEQYF
TRBV1	NA	NA	TRBJ2-3	18	TGCACCAGCAGCCAAGATCTTCGCGGGAGGGTCCAACGGGATACGCAGTATTTT	CTSSQDLRGRVQRDTQYF
TRBV5-5	NA	NA	TRBJ1-2	14	TGTGCCAGCAGCTTAGTAATATCGCCCCGAGTCTACACCTTC	CASSLVISPRVYTF
TRBV5-1	TRBD2	NA	TRBJ2-7	16	TGCGCCAGCAGCTTCCCGAGCGGGAGACCTTCCTACGAGCAGTACTTC	CASSFPSGRPSYEQYF
TRBV19	NA	once	TRBJ2-2	14	TGTGCCAGTAGTGCCGGGACTGGCACCGGGGAGCTGTTTTTT	CASSAGTGTGELFF
TRBV6-5	NA	NA	TRBJ2-5	15	TGTGCCAGCAGTTACCTCGGCGGACAGCAAGAGACCCAGTACTTC	CASSYLGGQQETQYF
TRBV25-1	NA	NA	TRBJ1-2	16	TGTGCCAGCAGTCCTCGCCTAGTATCGGGAGCTATTGGCTACACCTTC	CASSPRLVSGAIGYTF
TRBV18	NA	NA	TRBJ1-1	14	TGTGCCAGCTCACTACATCCAGGGAACACTGAAGCTTTCTTT	CASSLHPGNTEAFF
TRBV5-6	TRBD1	NA	TRBJ1-2	13	TGTGCCAGCAGCTTGGGGACAGGGGGCTTCTACACCTTC	CASSLGTGGFYTF
TRBV12-5	NA	NA	TRBJ2-7	15	TGTGCTAGTGGTCCGGGTACCCATGGACTCTACGAGCAGTACTTC	CASGPGTHGLYEQYF
TRBV20-1	TRBD1	few	TRBJ1-1	11	TGCAGTGCTAACCACAGGGGGCAGGCTCCATTT	CSANHRGQAPF
TRBV5-1	TRBD1	NA	TRBJ1-3	16	TGCGCCAGCAGCTTAGTGGGACAGGGCTTTGGAAACACCATATATTTT	CASSLVGQGFGNTIYF
TRBV7-2	TRBD1	NA	TRBJ2-1	14	TGTGCCAGCAGCTCCCATCAGGGGGTCGGTGAGCAGTTCTTC	CASSSHQGVGEQFF
TRBV19	TRBD2	once	TRBJ2-3	15	TGTGCCAGTAGTGTTGGACTAGCGGGAGATTGGACGCAGTATTTT	CASSVGLAGDWTQYF
TRBV6-5	NA	NA	TRBJ1-6	14	TGTGCCAGCAACTACGGGGGAGTTAATTCACCCCTCCACTTT	CASNYGGVNSPLHF
TRBV7-9	TRBD2	NA	TRBJ2-2	15	TGTGCCAGCAGGTCGGGGACTACCTCCGCCGGGGAGCTGTTTTTT	CASRSGTTSAGELFF
TRBV5-1	TRBD2	NA	TRBJ2-2	16	TGCGCCAGCAGCGACTACGTAGCGGGAGATAACGGGGAGCTGTTTTTT	CASSDYVAGDNGELFF
TRBV5-4	NA	NA	TRBJ2-5	17	TGTGCCAGCAGCCTGGGTGCCTCCTCACCCGGCCAAGAGACCCAGTACTTC	CASSLGASSPGQETQYF
TRBV4-3	TRBD1	NA	TRBJ1-6	15	TGCGCCAGCAGCCAAGATGACAGGGGAAATTCACCCCTCCACTTT	CASSQDDRGNSPLHF
TRBV6-1	TRBD1	NA	TRBJ1-2	15	TGTGCCAGCAGTGAAGAAGCGACAGGGGTAGGCGGCTACACCTTC	CASSEEATGVGGYTF
TRBV7-3	NA	NA	TRBJ2-1	15	TGTGCCAGCAGCTCCGGTCGACTAGGTTTCGATGAGCAGTTCTTC	CASSSGRLGFDEQFF
TRBV15	NA	NA	TRBJ1-5	15	TGTGCCACCAGCAGAGAGTCGGTTAGCAATCAGCCCCAGCATTTT	CATSRESVSNQPQHF
TRBV6-5	NA	NA	TRBJ1-3	16	TGTGCCAGCAGTTACTCGTTGTTATTGTCTGGAAACACCATATATTTT	CASSYSLLLSGNTIYF
TRBV7-2	TRBD2	NA	TRBJ2-1	18	TGTGCCAGCAGCGCTCCGGGACTAGCGTCTAGCTCCTACAATGAGCAGTTCTTC	CASSAPGLASSSYNEQFF
TRBV27	TRBD1	NA	TRBJ2-7	15	TGTGCCAGCAGTTTTACCGGGACAGGGTCCCACGAGCAGTACTTC	CASSFTGTGSHEQYF
TRBV18	TRBD1	NA	TRBJ2-1	14	TGTGCCAGCTCACCCTCCGGGACAGGCAATGAGCAGTTCTTC	CASSPSGTGNEQFF
TRBV6-5	TRBD1	NA	TRBJ1-2	14	TGTGCCAGCAGTTACGGACAGGGGAACTATGGCTACACCTTC	CASSYGQGNYGYTF
TRBV11-2	NA	NA	TRBJ1-4	15	TGTGCCAGCAGCTCCGGCGGGGGAGGTGGCGAAAAACTGTTTTTT	CASSSGGGGGEKLFF
TRBV7-2	TRBD2	NA	TRBJ2-5	18	TGTGCCAGCAGCTTGGGACTCTTACGAGGGAGGGCCCGAGAGACCCAGTACTTC	CASSLGLLRGRARETQYF
TRBV5-5	NA	NA	TRBJ2-6	20	TGTGCCAGCAGCAGCGTTGTCCGGTCAGGCCTAGCCTCTGGGGCCAACGTCCTGACTTTC	CASSSVVRSGLASGANVLTF
TRBV2	TRBD1	NA	TRBJ2-4	13	TGTGCCAGCAGCTCAGGACAGGGTTACATTCAGTACTTC	CASSSGQGYIQYF
TRBV30	NA	NA	TRBJ1-3	16	TGTGCCTGGAGTGTAAGGCCACAGGGCTCTGGAAACACCATATATTTT	CAWSVRPQGSGNTIYF
TRBV14	NA	once	TRBJ2-1	15	TGTGCCAGCAGCCAATTCGTCGGGACCTACAATGAGCAGTTCTTC	CASSQFVGTYNEQFF
TRBV7-9	TRBD2	NA	TRBJ2-3	17	TGTGCCAGCAGCCCGTCGGGGACTAGCGGGAGTTGGGATACGCAGTATTTT	CASSPSGTSGSWDTQYF
TRBV24-1	TRBD1	NA	TRBJ1-2	15	TGTGCCACCAGTGACTATACAGGGGGCCAAGATGGCTACACCTTC	CATSDYTGGQDGYTF
TRBV1	NA	NA	TRBJ2-1	16	TGCACCAGCAGCCAGGCCGGGACTAGCGGGATTGATGAGCAGTTCTTC	CTSSQAGTSGIDEQFF
TRBV10-3	NA	NA	TRBJ2-1	12	TGTGCCATCAGTGAGTCTAGAGATGAGCAGTTCTTC	CAISESRDEQFF
TRBV11-3	TRBD1	NA	TRBJ1-3	16	TGTGCCAGCAGCTCCCCCGGGACAGGGGGTGGAAACACCATATATTTT	CASSSPGTGGGNTIYF